This T cell receptor beta chain was recovered during a study of T cell changes during pregnancy in multiple sclerosis. The V gene's germline CDR1 is GTSNPN and CDR2 SVGIG (reference sequence). The CDR3 is 13 amino acids. Between the trimmed V and J ends, which lost 7 bases and 5 bases, there was a span of 15 bases. Clones were sequenced by immunoSEQ multiplex PCR, and TCRdb holds only the in-frame ones, with some missing. There are approximately 130,000 clones in the sample; 95% to 98% occur only once, and more than 0.4% lies in the top ten. Here the sequenced sample was peripheral blood, taken after pregnancy. The J gene is TRBJ2-1, the V gene TRBV30; D perhaps matches TRBD1 (6 bases). The TCR sequence derives from a female donor with multiple sclerosis, enrolled in a pregnancy study. The CDR3 reads CASHRTVNNEQFF. For the CDR3, the DNA is TGTGCCTCACATAGGACAGTAAACAATGAGCAGTTCTTC.